The 17 T cell receptor beta chains in this list originate from one sample, sequenced in a study of CD8 T cells in ankylosing spondylitis. Study findings and constraints: Blood from ankylosing spondylitis patients appeared to carry a characteristic roughly eight-variant TCR beta motif.

For these receptors, no antigen is known. TCRdb analysed the 5' RACE reads with MiXCR anew, one entry per CDR3 protein. Of 450,000 or so distinct CDR3 sequences in the sample, 25% to 30% are singletons; the top ten hold 0.89%. The specimen sequenced was blood, either unsorted or a sorted T cell fraction (not recorded which). The origin of the receptors is a male donor with ankylosing spondylitis.

A few counts support this clonotype. J is TRBJ1-1 and V is TRBV12-3 or TRBV12-4; D remains ambiguous. Trimming left V 6 bases short and J 1 base short, with 6 bases between. There are 12 residues in the CDR3. For the CDR3, the DNA is TGTGCCAGCAGATATGAGAACACTGAAGCTTTCTTT. This gives the protein CASRYENTEAFF.

The chain couples TRBV11-2 to TRBJ2-2, with D possibly TRBD2 on 5 matching bases. V lost 4 bases and J 5 bases, leaving 8 bases between the germline ends. The CDR3 runs 13 residues. CDR1 is SGHAT and CDR2 is FQNNGV in the germline V gene. This CDR3 reads CASSSSRTGELFF. The CDR3 DNA reads TGTGCCAGCAGCTCTAGCAGAACCGGGGAGCTGTTTTTT.

This clonotype was observed at least ten times. This chain connects TRBV15 to TRBJ2-5, with D unclear. Germline V gene sequence: CDR1 LNHNV, CDR2 YYDKDF (reference sequence). The CDR3 loop spans 12 amino acids. The V gene lost 6 bases and the J gene lost 0 bases, with 5 bases spanning the gap. Here the CDR3 DNA reads TGTGCCACCAGTGACAACCAAGAGACCCAGTACTTC. Encoded protein: CATSDNQETQYF.

This sequence joins TRBV10-3 and TRBJ2-7; D gene uncertain. The V gene lost 4 bases and the J gene lost 1 base, with 8 bases spanning the gap. The CDR3 is made up of 13 amino acids. Per the germline V gene, CDR1 is ENHRY and CDR2 is SYGVKD. The DNA of the CDR3 is TGTGCCATCAGTGGTCACGGATCCTACGAGCAGTACTTC. Protein sequence: CAISGHGSYEQYF.

This clonotype was counted only a few times. The genes are TRBV10-2 and TRBJ2-5; 10 bases fit TRBD1. Trimming cost V 5 bases and J 0 bases; bases outside gene matches: 6. CDR3 size: 16 residues. CDR1 is WSHSY and CDR2 is SAAADI in the germline V gene. Written as DNA, the CDR3 is TGCGCCAGCAGTAGGAGGGACAGGGGCCACCAAGAGACCCAGTACTTC. Translation gives CASSRRDRGHQETQYF.

The chain has TRBV7-9 and TRBJ1-2, with D perhaps TRBD1 (6 bases). V lost 2 bases and J lost 6, with 19 bases in between. The CDR3 length is 16 residues. Germline CDR1 SEHNR, CDR2 FQNEAQ (reference sequence). The CDR3 loop is CASSLSFVGGKDGYTF. In nucleotides, the CDR3 is TGTGCCAGCAGCTTAAGTTTTGTAGGGGGGAAAGATGGCTACACCTTC. Full variable domain (remainder filled in from reference TRBV7-9 and TRBJ1-2): DTGVSQNPRHKITKRGQNVTFRCDPISEHNRLYWYRQTLGQGPEFLTYFQNEAQLEKSRLLSDRFSAERPKGSFSTLEIQRTEQGDSAMYLCASSLSFVGGKDGYTFGSGTRLTVV.

A note on this clonotype: A read error may produce the germline difference seen at one junction end. The V call is TRBV18, the J call TRBJ2-7; D not certain. This CDR3 region has 12 residues. Germline CDR1 is KGHSH and CDR2 is LQKENI. The CDR3 spells CTSSSTTYEQYF. For the CDR3, the DNA is TGTACCAGCTCATCTACCACCTACGAGCAGTACTTC.

The rearrangement links TRBV20-1 to TRBJ1-5; no clear D gene. Trimming removed 3 bases at V and 1 base at J, with 10 bases between. The CDR3 spans 14 residues. The germline gives CDR1 DFQATT, CDR2 SNEGSKA (reference sequence). The CDR3 here is CSASSRGSNQPQHF. CDR3 nucleotides: TGCAGTGCTAGTAGTCGAGGAAGCAATCAGCCCCAGCATTTT.

This clonotype was counted only a few times. V is TRBV19 and J is TRBJ1-2; D is uncertain. Germline values: CDR1 LNHDA, CDR2 SQIVND (reference sequence). The CDR3 covers 15 residues. V lost 7 bases and J lost 5, with 20 bases in between. The DNA for the CDR3 is TGTGCCAGTACCGGAGGGTCTGGGCGAAGTTATGGCTACACCTTC. Translation gives CASTGGSGRSYGYTF.

V gene TRBV20-1 combines with J gene TRBJ2-7, with D tentatively TRBD1 or TRBD2 (5 bases each). This CDR3 is built from 14 residues. Germline lookup yields CDR1 DFQATT and CDR2 SNEGSKA (reference sequence). The V end was cut by 2 bases, the J end by 3 bases, with 14 bases between. CDR3 protein: CSARLSGQDYEQYF. In nucleotides, the CDR3 is TGCAGTGCTAGACTATCGGGGCAAGACTACGAGCAGTACTTC.

The rearrangement joins TRBV20-1 to TRBJ2-5; 8 bases map to TRBD1. This CDR3 has 14 amino acids. Losses at the gene ends were 6 bases for V and 2 bases for J; bases not matched to a gene: 8. Per the germline V gene, CDR1 is DFQATT and CDR2 is SNEGSKA (reference sequence). The CDR3 sequence is CSADRTGRQETQYF. In DNA, the CDR3 is TGCAGTGCAGATCGGACAGGGCGGCAAGAGACCCAGTACTTC.

The V call is TRBV12-3 or TRBV12-4, the J call TRBJ1-2; 7 nucleotides line up with TRBD1. The length of the CDR3 is 13 residues. Trimming cost V 7 bases and J 7 bases; bases outside gene matches: 9. The CDR3 nucleotides read TGTGCCAGCATCGAAAGGGGGCGTGGTGGCTACACCTTC. It codes for CASIERGRGGYTF.

This clonotype was picked up a small number of times. V and J are TRBV20-1 and TRBJ1-1, with D possibly matching TRBD1 (6 bases). The V end lost 8 bases, the J end lost 1 base, and 14 bases lay between the germline ends. CDR1 and CDR2 (germline): DFQATT, SNEGSKA (reference sequence). This CDR3 is 13 amino acids long. This chain's CDR3 is CSTFVTGNTEAFF. Here the CDR3 DNA reads TGCAGTACCTTCGTGACAGGGAACACTGAAGCTTTCTTT.

This clonotype was seen a handful of times. The V gene is TRBV12-3 or TRBV12-4, the J gene TRBJ2-7; no definite D call. V was pared by 3 bases and J by 5 bases, with 14 bases between. This CDR3 region has 14 residues. CDR3 nucleotide sequence: TGTGCCAGCAGTTTGAGGCTATCATCGAACGAGCAGTACTTC. Translating it yields CASSLRLSSNEQYF.

The table lists this clonotype with many counts. The genes are TRBV29-1 and TRBJ1-4, with 7 bases matching TRBD1. CDR3 size: 13 residues. V lost 7 bases, J lost 4 bases, and 6 bases stayed unmatched. Per germline, CDR1 SQVTM and CDR2 ANQGSEA. In DNA, the CDR3 is TGCAGCGCCTTGACAGGGAATAATGAAAAACTGTTTTTT. Translation gives CSALTGNNEKLFF.

This chain joins TRBV11-3 and TRBJ1-6; no firm D call. CDR1 SGHNT and CDR2 YENEEA come from the germline V gene. Trimming left V 0 bases short and J 8 bases short, with 11 bases between. The CDR3 extends over 15 amino acids. CDR3 bases: TGTGCCAGCAGCTTAGAGGTCGGGGATTATTCACCCCTCCACTTT. Its protein product is CASSLEVGDYSPLHF.

This clonotype showed up just a few times. At one end, the junction sequence differs from germline, possibly due to a read error. The rearrangement links TRBV12-3 or TRBV12-4 to TRBJ2-7, with D unresolved. CDR3 length: 13 amino acids. The CDR3 loop reads CASSYITARAESF. The CDR3 nucleotides are TGTGCCAGCAGCTACATAACGGCTAGGGCGGAGAGCTTC.